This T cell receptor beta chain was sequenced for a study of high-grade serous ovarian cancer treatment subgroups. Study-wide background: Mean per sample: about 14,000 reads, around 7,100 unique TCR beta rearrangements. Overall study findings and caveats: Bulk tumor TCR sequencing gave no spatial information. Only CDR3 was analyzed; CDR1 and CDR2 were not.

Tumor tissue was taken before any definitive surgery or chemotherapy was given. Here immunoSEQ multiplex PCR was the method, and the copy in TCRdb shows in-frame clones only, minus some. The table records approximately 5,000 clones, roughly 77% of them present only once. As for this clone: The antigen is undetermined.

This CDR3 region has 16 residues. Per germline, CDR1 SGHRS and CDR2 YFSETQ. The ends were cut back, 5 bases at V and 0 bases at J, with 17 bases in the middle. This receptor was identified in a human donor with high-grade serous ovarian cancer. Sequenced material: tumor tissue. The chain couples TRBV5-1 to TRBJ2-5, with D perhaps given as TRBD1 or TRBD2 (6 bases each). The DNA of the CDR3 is TGCGCCAGCAGGGGGGGCCCGAAGTTGAACCAAGAGACCCAGTACTTC. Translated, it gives CASRGGPKLNQETQYF.